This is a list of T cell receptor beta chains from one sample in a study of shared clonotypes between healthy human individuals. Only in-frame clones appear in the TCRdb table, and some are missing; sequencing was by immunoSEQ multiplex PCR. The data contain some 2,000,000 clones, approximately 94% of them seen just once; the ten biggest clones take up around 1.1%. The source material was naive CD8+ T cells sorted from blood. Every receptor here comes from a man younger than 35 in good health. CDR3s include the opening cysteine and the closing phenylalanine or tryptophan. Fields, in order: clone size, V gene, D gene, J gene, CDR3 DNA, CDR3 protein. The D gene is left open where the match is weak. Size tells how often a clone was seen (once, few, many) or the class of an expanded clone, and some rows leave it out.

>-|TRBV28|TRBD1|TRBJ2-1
TGTGCCAGCAGACAAATCGGCCCGGGACAGGGGACTTACAATGAGCAGTTCTTC
CASRQIGPGQGTYNEQFF
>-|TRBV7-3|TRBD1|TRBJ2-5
TGTGCCAGCAGCTTAAGGGCGACAGGGATCCAAGAGACCCAGTACTTC
CASSLRATGIQETQYF
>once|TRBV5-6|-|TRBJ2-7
TGTGCCAGCAGCTTAGGGGGGGCCGAGCAGTACTTC
CASSLGGAEQYF
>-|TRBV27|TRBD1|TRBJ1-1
TGTGCCAGCAGTTTATTAAGAGATACCGGGACAGGGTATTTCACTGAAGCTTTCTTT
CASSLLRDTGTGYFTEAFF
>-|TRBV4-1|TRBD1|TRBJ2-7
TGCGCCAGCAGCCAAGAGTTTCAGGGGGCCTACGAGCAGTACTTC
CASSQEFQGAYEQYF
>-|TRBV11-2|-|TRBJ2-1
TGTGCCAGCAGCTTTGGTGGTAGCTCCTACAATGAGCAGTTCTTC
CASSFGGSSYNEQFF
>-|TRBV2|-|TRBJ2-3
TGTGCCAGCTTCGGACCGCTTAAAGATACGCAGTATTTT
CASFGPLKDTQYF
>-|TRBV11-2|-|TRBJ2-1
TGTGCCAGCAGCTTAGATCCGGGAAGCTCCTACAATGAGCAGTTCTTC
CASSLDPGSSYNEQFF
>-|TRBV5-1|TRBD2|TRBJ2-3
TGCGCCAGCAGCTTAGGGACTAGTCAAGCAGATACGCAGTATTTT
CASSLGTSQADTQYF
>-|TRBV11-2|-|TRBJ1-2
TGTGCCAGCAGCTTAAGTGGGACGTGGGGCTACACCTTC
CASSLSGTWGYTF
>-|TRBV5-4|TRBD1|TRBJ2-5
TGTGCCAGCAGCTTGTTGATGACAGGGGGAGAAGAGACCCAGTACTTC
CASSLLMTGGEETQYF
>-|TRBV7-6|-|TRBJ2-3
TGTGCCAGCAGCTTAGTGGCGCGGGGGCCCCCCACAGATACGCAGTATTTT
CASSLVARGPPTDTQYF
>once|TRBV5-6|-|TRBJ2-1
TGTGCCAGCAGCTCCCCCAGGGGGGGGCTGGATGAGCAGTTCTTC
CASSSPRGGLDEQFF
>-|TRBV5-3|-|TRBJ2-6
TGTGCCCCAACCGGAGGGGGACCGAGCTCTGGGGCCAACGTCCTGACTTTC
CAPTGGGPSSGANVLTF
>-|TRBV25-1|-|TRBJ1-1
TGTGCCAGCAGTGAATATGGGGAGGGCGTTGACACTGAAGCTTTCTTT
CASSEYGEGVDTEAFF
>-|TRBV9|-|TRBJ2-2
TGTGCCAGCAGCGGGGGAGCGGAGCCAAGAGGGGAGCTGTTTTTT
CASSGGAEPRGELFF
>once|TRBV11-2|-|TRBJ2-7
TGTGCCAGCAGCCCTAGTGGCTACGAGCAGTACTTC
CASSPSGYEQYF
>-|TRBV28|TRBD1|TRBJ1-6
TGTGCCAGCAGTTCCGGGACAGCTAATTCACCCCTCCACTTT
CASSSGTANSPLHF
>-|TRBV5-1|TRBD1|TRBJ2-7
TGCGCCAGCAGCCAGACAGGGGCCCCCTACGAGCAGTACTTC
CASSQTGAPYEQYF
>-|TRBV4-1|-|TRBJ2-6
TGCGCCAGCAGCCTAGGGGGGAGCTCTGGGGCCAACGTCCTGACTTTC
CASSLGGSSGANVLTF
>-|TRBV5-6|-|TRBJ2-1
TGTGCCAGCAGCTTAGGTTCCCATGAGCAGTTCTTC
CASSLGSHEQFF
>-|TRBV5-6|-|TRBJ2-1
TGTGCCAGCAGCTCAGGGAGCAATGAGCAGTTCTTC
CASSSGSNEQFF
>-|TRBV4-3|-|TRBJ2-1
TGCGCCAGCAGCCAAGATCACGACAATGAGCAGTTCTTC
CASSQDHDNEQFF
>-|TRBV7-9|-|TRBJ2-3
TGTGCCAGCAGCTCCCTTCAAGATTATGCGCTAGCGAATTCAGATACGCAGTATTTT
CASSSLQDYALANSDTQYF
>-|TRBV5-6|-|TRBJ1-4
TGTGCCAGCAGCTTGGGGACAGTCTATGAAAAACTGTTTTTT
CASSLGTVYEKLFF
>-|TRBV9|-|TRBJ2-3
TGTGCCAGCAGCGTAGGGCCGCACTGGGTCTCAGATACGCAGTATTTT
CASSVGPHWVSDTQYF
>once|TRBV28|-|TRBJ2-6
TGTGCCAGCAGTTCGGGGGCCAACGTCCTGACTTTC
CASSSGANVLTF
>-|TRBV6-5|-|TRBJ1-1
TGTGCCAGCAGTTATGGTCCTGAAGCTTTCTTT
CASSYGPEAFF
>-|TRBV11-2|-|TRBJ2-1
TGTGCCAGCAGCTTAGTTGGAAATGAGCAGTTCTTC
CASSLVGNEQFF
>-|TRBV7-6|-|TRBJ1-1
TGTGCCAGCAGCGGACAGCCTGGGGACACTGAAGCTTTCTTT
CASSGQPGDTEAFF
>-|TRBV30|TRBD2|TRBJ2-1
TGTGCCTGGAGTGTACTCTCTGGACTAGCGGGAGAATGGGGCTCCTACAATGAGCAGTTCTTC
CAWSVLSGLAGEWGSYNEQFF
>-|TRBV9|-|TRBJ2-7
TGTGCCAGCAGCGTAGACCCCCTAGGGGTGCAGTACTTC
CASSVDPLGVQYF
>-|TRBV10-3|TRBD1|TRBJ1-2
TGTGCCATCACTCCAGGGGGCTATGGCTACACCTTC
CAITPGGYGYTF
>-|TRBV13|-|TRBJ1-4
TGTGCCAGCAGCTTAGCACAGGCAAATGAAAAACTGTTTTTT
CASSLAQANEKLFF
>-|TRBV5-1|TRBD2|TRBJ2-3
TGCGCCAGCAGCTTGGAACCTAGCGGGGGGGTCGCTAGCACAGATACGCAGTATTTT
CASSLEPSGGVASTDTQYF
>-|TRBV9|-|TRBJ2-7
TGTGCCAGCAGCGTAGATCCCGTAACGGGTTCGCACGAGCAGTACTTC
CASSVDPVTGSHEQYF
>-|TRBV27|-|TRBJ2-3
TGTGCCAGCAGTTTAGAAGCCCCGGGACCCCTCTGGTATTTT
CASSLEAPGPLWYF
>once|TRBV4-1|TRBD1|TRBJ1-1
TGCGCCAGCAGCCCCCGGACAGGGGCCCTGAACACTGAAGCTTTCTTT
CASSPRTGALNTEAFF
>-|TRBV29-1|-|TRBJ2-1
TGCAGCGTTGATGCAAACTACAATGAGCAGTTCTTC
CSVDANYNEQFF
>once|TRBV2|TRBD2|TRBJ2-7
TGTGCCAGCAGTGCCGGGACTACCTACGAGCAGTACTTC
CASSAGTTYEQYF
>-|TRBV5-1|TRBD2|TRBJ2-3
TGCGCCAGCAGCTTGAGTGAAGCGGGAGTGAGCACAGATACGCAGTATTTT
CASSLSEAGVSTDTQYF
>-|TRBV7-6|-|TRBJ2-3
TGTGCCAGCAGCTTAGGCAGATCCACAGATACGCAGTATTTT
CASSLGRSTDTQYF
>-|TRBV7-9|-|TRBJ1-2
TGTGCCAGCAGCTTAAGTGCGACTAACTATGGCTACACCTTC
CASSLSATNYGYTF
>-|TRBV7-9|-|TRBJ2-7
TGTGCCAGTTCACTACCCTTACCCGACTACGAGCAGTACTTC
CASSLPLPDYEQYF
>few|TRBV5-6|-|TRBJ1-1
TGTGCCAGCAGCTTGGCAGGGAACACTGAAGCTTTCTTT
CASSLAGNTEAFF
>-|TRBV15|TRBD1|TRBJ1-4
TGTGCCACCAGCGCCCCCGGGACAGCTAATGAAAAACTGTTTTTT
CATSAPGTANEKLFF
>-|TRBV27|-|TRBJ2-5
TGTGCCAGCAGTTTATTAATCCCCGGACGGGCGGGGGAGACCCAGTACTTC
CASSLLIPGRAGETQYF
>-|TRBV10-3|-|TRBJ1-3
TGTGCCATCAGTGATGGTGGTGGAGGGAGAGGAAACACCATATATTTT
CAISDGGGGRGNTIYF
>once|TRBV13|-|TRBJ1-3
TGTGCCAGCAGCTTAGGAACAGGGCCCCACTCTGGAAACACCATATATTTT
CASSLGTGPHSGNTIYF
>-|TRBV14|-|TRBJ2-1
TGTGCCAGCAGCCAAGAGGGGACGAACAATGAGCAGTTCTTC
CASSQEGTNNEQFF
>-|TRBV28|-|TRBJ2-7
TGTGCCAGCAGTTCGCCTACGACAGGGTTGGGGAGGGGGTACGGGTACGAGCAGTACTTC
CASSSPTTGLGRGYGYEQYF
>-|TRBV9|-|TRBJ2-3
TGTGCCAGCACTGGCAGGGACACAGATACGCAGTATTTT
CASTGRDTDTQYF
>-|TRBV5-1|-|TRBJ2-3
TGCGCCAGCAGCTTGGATTCAGGGCCCGGCACAGATACGCAGTATTTT
CASSLDSGPGTDTQYF
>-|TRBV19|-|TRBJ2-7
TGTGCCAGTAGAGGGCCTGGGGGGTCCCACTTGGCGGACGAGCAGTACTTC
CASRGPGGSHLADEQYF
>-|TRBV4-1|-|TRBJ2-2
TGCGCCAGCAGCCTGTGGGGGCTGGCAGAATCGGACACCGGGGAGCTGTTTTTT
CASSLWGLAESDTGELFF